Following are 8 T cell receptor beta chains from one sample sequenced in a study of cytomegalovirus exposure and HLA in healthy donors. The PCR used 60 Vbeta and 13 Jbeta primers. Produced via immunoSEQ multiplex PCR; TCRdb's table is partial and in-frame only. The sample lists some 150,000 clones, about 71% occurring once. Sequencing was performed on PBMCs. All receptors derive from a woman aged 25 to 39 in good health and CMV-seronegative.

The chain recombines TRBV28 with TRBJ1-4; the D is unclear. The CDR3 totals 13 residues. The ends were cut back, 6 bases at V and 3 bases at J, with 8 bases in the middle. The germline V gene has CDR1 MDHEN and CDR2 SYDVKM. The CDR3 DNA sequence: TGTGCCAGCAGCTACGATTCTAATGAAAAACTGTTTTTT. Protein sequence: CASSYDSNEKLFF.

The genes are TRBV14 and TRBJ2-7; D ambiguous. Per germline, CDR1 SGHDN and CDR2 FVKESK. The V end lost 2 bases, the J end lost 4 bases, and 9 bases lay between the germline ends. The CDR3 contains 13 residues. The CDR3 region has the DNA TGTGCCAGCAGCCAATTTATGAGTTACGAGCAGTACTTC. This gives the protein CASSQFMSYEQYF. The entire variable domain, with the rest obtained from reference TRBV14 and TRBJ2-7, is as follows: EAGVTQFPSHSVIEKGQTVTLRCDPISGHDNLYWYRRVMGKEIKFLLHFVKESKQDESGMPNNRFLAERTGGTYSTLKVQPAELEDSGVYFCASSQFMSYEQYFGPGTRLTVT.

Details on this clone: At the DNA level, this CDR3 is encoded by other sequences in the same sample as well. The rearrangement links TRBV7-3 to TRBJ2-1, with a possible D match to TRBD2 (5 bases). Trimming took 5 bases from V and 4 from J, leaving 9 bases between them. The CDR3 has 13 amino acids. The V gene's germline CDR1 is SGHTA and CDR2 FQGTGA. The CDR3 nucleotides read TGTGCCAGCAGCCTTGGACTTTACAATGAGCAGTTCTTC. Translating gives CASSLGLYNEQFF.

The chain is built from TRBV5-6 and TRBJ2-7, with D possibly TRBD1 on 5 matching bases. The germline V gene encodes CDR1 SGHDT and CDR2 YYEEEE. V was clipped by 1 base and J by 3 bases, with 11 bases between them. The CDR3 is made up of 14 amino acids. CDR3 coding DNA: TGTGCCAGCAGCTTGTGGCAAGGGGTCTACGAGCAGTACTTC. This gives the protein CASSLWQGVYEQYF.

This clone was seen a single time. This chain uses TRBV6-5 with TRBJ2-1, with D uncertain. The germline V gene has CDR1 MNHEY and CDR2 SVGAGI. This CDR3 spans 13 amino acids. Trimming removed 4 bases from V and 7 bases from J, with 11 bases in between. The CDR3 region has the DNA TGTGCCAGCAGTTTCAACAGTGGGAATGAGCAGTTCTTC. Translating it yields CASSFNSGNEQFF.

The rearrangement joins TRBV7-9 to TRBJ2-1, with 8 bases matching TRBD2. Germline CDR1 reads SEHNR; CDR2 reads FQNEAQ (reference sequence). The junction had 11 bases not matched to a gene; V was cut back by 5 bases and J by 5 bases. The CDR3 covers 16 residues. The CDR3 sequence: CASSQRTSLINNEQFF. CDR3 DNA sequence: TGTGCCAGCAGCCAAAGGACTAGCTTGATCAACAATGAGCAGTTCTTC.

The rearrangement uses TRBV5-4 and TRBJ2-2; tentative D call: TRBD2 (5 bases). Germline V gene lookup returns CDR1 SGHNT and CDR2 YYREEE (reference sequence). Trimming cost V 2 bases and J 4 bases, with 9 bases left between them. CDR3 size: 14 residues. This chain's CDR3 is CASSLEGATGELFF. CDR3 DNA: TGTGCCAGCAGCTTAGAGGGTGCCACCGGGGAGCTGTTTTTT.

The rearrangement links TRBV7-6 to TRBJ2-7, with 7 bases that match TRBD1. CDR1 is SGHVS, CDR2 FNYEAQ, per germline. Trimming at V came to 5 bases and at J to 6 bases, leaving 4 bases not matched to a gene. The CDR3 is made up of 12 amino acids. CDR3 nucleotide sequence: TGTGCCAGCAGCCGACAGGGTGGCGAGCAGTACTTC. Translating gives CASSRQGGEQYF.